This entry concerns a single TCR beta chain. The CDR3 length is 16 residues. The germline CDR1 and CDR2 sequences are SGHTA and FQGNSA. V was cut by 0 bases and J by 2 bases, with 11 bases left in between. The sample belongs to a study of T cell clones after liver transplantation. Across the study: Post-transplant blood was tracked for graft-donor-reactive T cell clones identified in a pre-transplant mixed lymphocyte reaction. As an antigen-independent comparator, third-party-reactive TCRbeta sequences came from pre-transplant mixed lymphocyte reactions.

Using immunoSEQ multiplex PCR, the repertoire was profiled, and TCRdb retains in-frame clones only, with some absent. The sample consists of about 74,000 clones, about four fifths of them appearing once. This receptor was obtained from a human donor who received a liver transplant. This sequence joins TRBV7-2 and TRBJ1-3; a possible D gene is TRBD1 (6 bases). Source: CD4+ T cells from blood, taken before liver transplant. The CDR3 bases are TGTGCCAGCAGCTTAGCGTACCGGGACACTGGAAACACCATATATTTT. Translated, it gives CASSLAYRDTGNTIYF.